The 29 T cell receptor beta chains below all came from one sample that was sequenced in a study of blood T cell repertoires in COVID-19. Measured with immunoSEQ multiplex PCR; TCRdb has only the in-frame clones, and not every one. This table has around 260,000 clones, 70% to 90% appearing once. The sample taken for sequencing was peripheral blood. The receptors originated from a man in his 60s who had recovered from COVID-19.

The chain joins TRBV27 to TRBJ1-1; the D gene is possibly TRBD1 (6 bases). The length of the CDR3 is 16 residues. Trimming left V 4 bases short and J 4 bases short, with 19 bases between. The germline gives CDR1 MNHEY, CDR2 SMNVEV (reference sequence). The CDR3 DNA is TGTGCCAGCAGTTCTCACCCCGGGAGGGGGAGCACTGAAGCTTTCTTT. Protein sequence: CASSSHPGRGSTEAFF.

This CDR3 reads CASSRQGSRNQPQHF. In nucleotides, the CDR3 is TGTGCCAGCAGCCGACAGGGTTCGCGCAATCAGCCCCAGCATTTT. This chain joins TRBV28 and TRBJ1-5; TRBD1 aligns across 7 bases. The germline V gene has CDR1 MDHEN and CDR2 SYDVKM. The CDR3 runs to 15 residues. V gave up 6 bases and J gave up 2 bases; unmatched junction bases: 7.

The chain combines TRBV18 with TRBJ2-5; TRBD1 agrees at 10 bases. The CDR3 extends over 17 amino acids. Germline assignment: CDR1 KGHSH and CDR2 LQKENI. V was pared by 2 bases and J by 1 base, with 7 bases of the junction left unmatched. The CDR3 DNA is TGTGCCAGCTCACCATTACCAAGGACAGGGGGCCAAGAGACCCAGTACTTC. Translation gives CASSPLPRTGGQETQYF.

This clone has more than one count but fewer than ten. This sequence joins TRBV6-1 and TRBJ1-3; unclear D gene. Trimming stripped 2 bases from V and 0 bases from J, with 11 bases between. This CDR3 is built from 16 residues. Germline assignment: CDR1 MNHNS and CDR2 SASEGT. This CDR3 is CASSETDWSSGNTIYF. CDR3 nucleotides: TGTGCCAGCAGTGAAACGGACTGGAGCTCTGGAAACACCATATATTTT.

This chain links TRBV16 with TRBJ2-1; D perhaps matches TRBD1 (6 bases). The CDR3 extends over 13 amino acids. Trimming removed 1 base at V and 9 bases at J, with 10 bases between. Looked up from germline, CDR1 is KGHSY and CDR2 is FQNENV. CDR3 nucleotides: TGTGCCAGCAGCCAATTAAGAGGGGGTGAGCAGTTCTTC. Protein sequence: CASSQLRGGEQFF.

This sequence joins TRBV28 and TRBJ2-1, with TRBD1 identical over 7 bases. In germline, CDR1 is MDHEN, CDR2 SYDVKM. There are 15 residues in the CDR3. Losses at the gene ends were 6 bases for V and 4 bases for J; bases not matched to a gene: 9. The CDR3 is CASSLGQVLYNEQFF. CDR3 DNA: TGTGCCAGCAGCCTCGGACAGGTCCTGTACAATGAGCAGTTCTTC.

The rearrangement joins TRBV28 to TRBJ2-4, with TRBD1 matching over 7 bases. The V and J ends lost 6 bases and 0 bases, in that order; junction bases with no gene match: 11. The CDR3 length is 17 residues. Germline V gives CDR1 MDHEN, CDR2 SYDVKM. The chain's CDR3 is CASRKGQQPLAKNIQYF. CDR3 coding DNA: TGTGCCAGCAGAAAGGGACAGCAGCCTCTAGCCAAAAACATTCAGTACTTC.

This clone was found once. The CDR3 here is CASSRGLAGEVFGEQFF. CDR3 nucleotide sequence: TGTGCCAGCAGCAGGGGACTAGCGGGAGAAGTTTTCGGTGAGCAGTTCTTC. The genes are TRBV3-1 (or the pseudogene TRBV3-2) and TRBJ2-1, with TRBD2 matching over 14 bases. The CDR3 extends over 17 amino acids. Unmatched junction bases numbered 12, after V lost 5 bases and J lost 9 bases. The V gene's germline CDR1 is LGHDT and CDR2 YNNKEL (reference sequence).

In this sample, this clone turned up once. The chain employs TRBV6-5 and TRBJ2-7; 9 bases map to TRBD1. V lost 6 bases and J lost 3; bases outside the gene matches: 3. The CDR3 is 13 residues long. Germline V lookup: CDR1 MNHEY, CDR2 SVGAGI. The CDR3, as DNA: TGTGCCAGCAGGAGGACAGGGGACTACGAGCAGTACTTC. This codes for CASRRTGDYEQYF.

The chain uses TRBV18 and TRBJ2-7, with TRBD1 matching 10 bases. CDR1 KGHSH and CDR2 LQKENI come from the germline V gene. CDR3 length equals 15 residues. Trimming removed 5 bases from V and 0 bases from J; junction bases left unmatched: 4. The DNA of the CDR3 is TGTGCCAGCTCAACGGGACAGGGGATCTCCTACGAGCAGTACTTC. The encoded protein is CASSTGQGISYEQYF.

The V gene is TRBV24-1, the J gene TRBJ2-2; 7 bases fit TRBD1. Per germline, CDR1 KGHDR and CDR2 SFDVKD. The CDR3 has 18 amino acids. V lost 3 bases to trimming and J lost 5 bases; unmatched junction nucleotides: 14. The CDR3: CATSDTLDPTGRTGELFF. Here the CDR3 DNA reads TGTGCCACCAGTGATACCCTCGACCCGACAGGGCGTACCGGGGAGCTGTTTTTT.

The table lists this clone with a few counts. The J gene is TRBJ2-1, the V gene TRBV6-2 or TRBV6-3; 10 bases line up with TRBD2. Germline loops: CDR1 MNHEY, CDR2 SVGEGT. The CDR3 contains 15 residues. V trimming: 4 bases; J trimming: 7 bases; junction bases outside the gene matches: 7. DNA for the CDR3: TGTGCCAGCAGTTCCGGGACTAGCGATCGGAATGAGCAGTTCTTC. As protein: CASSSGTSDRNEQFF.

This clone turned up a few times. V is TRBV28 and J is TRBJ1-2; maybe TRBD1 (5 bases). Trimming pared 2 bases from V and 4 bases from J, leaving 11 bases between. The CDR3 spans 14 residues. Germline lookup yields CDR1 MDHEN and CDR2 SYDVKM. In DNA, the CDR3 is TGTGCCAGCAGTTTAGTTGGCAGGGTCTATGGCTACACCTTC. This translates into CASSLVGRVYGYTF.

The V call is TRBV30, the J call TRBJ1-2; TRBD1 might be the D (6 bases). CDR3 length: 16 residues. Trimming pared 0 bases from V and 8 bases from J, leaving 22 bases between. CDR1 and CDR2 from the germline V gene are GTSNPN and SVGIG (reference sequence). The CDR3 DNA reads as TGTGCCTGGAGTGTAAATTATCCCGCAGGGGAGAACGGCTACACCTTC. Its translation: CAWSVNYPAGENGYTF.

The chain joins TRBV5-1 to TRBJ2-2; D unclear. The length of the CDR3 is 13 residues. The germline V gene encodes CDR1 SGHRS and CDR2 YFSETQ. The V gene lost 0 bases and the J gene lost 6 bases, with 6 bases spanning the gap. The CDR3 loop reads CASSLDSPGELFF. The CDR3, as DNA: TGCGCCAGCAGCTTGGACAGCCCCGGGGAGCTGTTTTTT. Combining the CDR3 with reference TRBV5-1 and TRBJ2-2 gives the whole variable domain KAGVTQTPRYLIKTRGQQVTLSCSPISGHRSVSWYQQTPGQGLQFLFEYFSETQRNKGNFPGRFSGRQFSNSRSEMNVSTLELGDSALYLCASSLDSPGELFFGEGSRLTVL.

In its sample, this clone was seen once. The V and J genes are TRBV11-2 and TRBJ2-2; possible D gene TRBD2, 5 bases. Germline assignment: CDR1 SGHAT and CDR2 FQNNGV. The V end lost 4 bases, the J end lost 2 bases, and 14 bases lay between the germline ends. The CDR3 is 16 amino acids. This CDR3 reads CASSYVLDLNTGELFF. The DNA of the CDR3 is TGTGCCAGCAGCTATGTTTTGGACTTAAACACCGGGGAGCTGTTTTTT.

The rearrangement joins TRBV9 to TRBJ2-3; D gene uncertain. The germline gives CDR1 SGDLS, CDR2 YYNGEE. This CDR3 comprises 15 residues. Trimming pared 3 bases from V and 1 base from J, leaving 12 bases between. The CDR3 loop reads CASSAQSLGTDTQYF. For the CDR3, the DNA is TGTGCCAGCAGCGCCCAGTCTCTTGGCACAGATACGCAGTATTTT.

The chain joins TRBV11-2 to TRBJ2-5; 7 nucleotides agree with TRBD2. Germline loops: CDR1 SGHAT, CDR2 FQNNGV. This CDR3 comprises 16 residues. With 4 bases clipped from V and 3 bases from J, the junction kept 11 bases outside the gene matches. The CDR3 DNA sequence: TGTGCCAGCAGCTGGGGCGGAGCGGGAACAAAAGAGACCCAGTACTTC. Protein product: CASSWGGAGTKETQYF.

The V call is TRBV6-5, the J call TRBJ2-1, with 8 bases fitting TRBD2. This CDR3 comprises 14 residues. CDR1 and CDR2 (germline): MNHEY, SVGAGI. With V trimmed by 7 bases and J by 7 bases, 9 bases remained unmatched. The CDR3 is CASTGGASGNEQFF. The DNA for the CDR3 is TGTGCCAGCACCGGCGGGGCTAGCGGGAATGAGCAGTTCTTC.

The rearrangement joins TRBV6-5 to TRBJ1-5; D is unresolved. V was pared by 0 bases and J by 3 bases, with 9 bases between. Germline CDR1 and CDR2: MNHEY and SVGAGI. CDR3 length: 15 amino acids. The CDR3 region has the DNA TGTGCCAGCAGTTACTCTCACGGTTACAATCAGCCCCAGCATTTT. Translated: CASSYSHGYNQPQHF.

The chain uses TRBV3-1 (or the pseudogene TRBV3-2) and TRBJ1-1; possible D gene TRBD1, 6 bases. CDR1 LGHDT and CDR2 YNNKEL come from the germline V gene (reference sequence). The CDR3 consists of 16 residues. Trimming cost V 3 bases and J 1 base, with 15 bases left between them. CDR3 coding DNA: TGTGCCAGCAGCCATAGACAGGCGCTAAAGAACACTGAAGCTTTCTTT. Protein sequence: CASSHRQALKNTEAFF.

The V gene is TRBV9, the J gene TRBJ2-3; maybe TRBD2 (5 bases). The V gene lost 0 bases and the J gene lost 5 bases, with 7 bases spanning the gap. This CDR3 has 13 residues. CDR1 is SGDLS and CDR2 is YYNGEE in the germline V gene. The DNA of the CDR3 is TGTGCCAGCAGCGTAGGCAGCGGAGATACGCAGTATTTT. Translated, it gives CASSVGSGDTQYF.

Notes on this clone: The junction departs from germline at one end; a sequencing error may be responsible. Here the CDR3 reads CASSRTGGPSFIF. The CDR3 nucleotides read TGTGCCAGCAGTCGGACAGGGGGCCCTTCCTTCATTTTC. This chain uses TRBV2 with TRBJ1-2, with TRBD1 matching 11 bases. Germline loops: CDR1 SNHLY, CDR2 FYNNEI. The CDR3 sequence is 13 residues long.

J is TRBJ2-3 and V is TRBV27; 9 bases align to TRBD2. V gave up 0 bases and J gave up 4 bases; unmatched junction bases: 2. Germline assignment: CDR1 MNHEY and CDR2 SMNVEV (reference sequence). The CDR3 is 15 residues long. The CDR3 is CASSLSRGGPDTQYF. In nucleotides, the CDR3 is TGTGCCAGCAGTTTATCGCGGGGGGGCCCAGATACGCAGTATTTT.

This rearrangement joins TRBV6-1 to TRBJ1-2; perhaps TRBD1 as D (6 bases). Germline CDR1 MNHNS, CDR2 SASEGT. This CDR3 comprises 13 residues. With 2 bases removed from V and 3 bases from J, the gap between germline ends came to 7 bases. In DNA, the CDR3 is TGTGCCAGCAGTGAACAGGGGCACTATGGCTACACCTTC. Translating it yields CASSEQGHYGYTF.

The chain carries TRBV2 and TRBJ1-5, with TRBD1 identical over 8 bases. Germline trimming cut 7 bases from V and 2 bases from J; bases unmatched to any gene: 7. This CDR3 has 15 residues. Germline loops: CDR1 SNHLY, CDR2 FYNNEI. CDR3 region: CASTPDRAGNQPQHF. CDR3 DNA: TGTGCCAGCACCCCGGACAGGGCCGGCAATCAGCCCCAGCATTTT.

V and J are TRBV3-1 (or the pseudogene TRBV3-2) and TRBJ1-2, with TRBD1 as a possible D gene (5 bases). Deletions cut 0 bases from V and 8 bases from J, with 13 bases between. The germline gives CDR1 LGHDT, CDR2 YNNKEL (reference sequence). This CDR3 has 14 amino acids. The CDR3 spells CASSQEGGASGYTF. The CDR3, as DNA: TGTGCCAGCAGCCAAGAGGGAGGGGCAAGCGGCTACACCTTC.

The V gene is TRBV11-1, the J gene TRBJ1-1, with a possible D match to TRBD1 (5 bases). The germline CDR1 and CDR2 sequences are SGHAT and FQDESV (reference sequence). The V gene lost 3 bases and the J gene lost 4 bases, with 15 bases spanning the gap. This CDR3 comprises 15 residues. As DNA, the CDR3 is TGTGCCAGCAGCTTGGGGATAGGGCAGGGCACTGAAGCTTTCTTT. Residues: CASSLGIGQGTEAFF.

The chain couples TRBV25-1 to TRBJ2-7, with D perhaps matching TRBD1 (7 bases). Trimming left V 4 bases short and J 9 bases short, with 19 bases between. Germline CDR1 and CDR2: MGHDK and SYGVNS. CDR3 length: 14 residues. The CDR3 loop is CASSAKRQGGGQYF. DNA for the CDR3: TGTGCCAGCAGTGCCAAGAGGCAGGGGGGCGGGCAGTACTTC.